This paragraph reports one TCR beta chain. The germline gives CDR1 KGHSH, CDR2 LQKENI. V lost 2 bases, J lost 3 bases, and 14 bases lay in between. This CDR3 has 15 residues. The data were produced by immunoSEQ multiplex PCR, yet TCRdb's version contains in-frame clones alone and is incomplete. The sample lists 90,000 to 110,000 clones; 75% to 90% were seen once. This sample is part of a study of blood T cell repertoires in COVID-19. Across the whole study: Collection of acute and convalescent COVID-19 samples took place in the United States, Italy and Spain.

The sequencing input was peripheral blood. V gene TRBV18 combines with J gene TRBJ2-7; no definite D call. This receptor was obtained from a woman between 50 and 59 years old with acute or convalescent COVID-19. CDR3 sequence reads: CASSPNSAPYYEQYF. In nucleotides, the CDR3 is TGTGCCAGCTCACCAAACTCTGCCCCCTACTACGAGCAGTACTTC.